This TCR beta chain was recovered during a study of shared clonotypes between healthy human individuals. Study overall: Samples came from two female and a few male donors aged 18 to 49.

Naive CD8 cells lacked CD45RO and underwent positive selection for CCR7, leaving out terminally differentiated effector memory CD45RA+ cells. Healthy and HIV-negative, the adult donors had no recent acute infections or vaccinations. The run depth of the assay was deep. Sequencing was performed with immunoSEQ multiplex PCR; in TCRdb, only in-frame clones are kept and a portion is missing. The sample holds about 2.1 million clones, about 94% seen once. Germline CDR1 reads MNHEY; CDR2 reads SMNVEV (reference sequence). CDR3 length: 17 residues. Germline trimming cut 4 bases from V and 2 bases from J; bases unmatched to any gene: 8. Study observations and caveats: An effect of sequencing depth on clonotype sharing among donors was expected.

Of note for this clone: The antigen remains undetermined.

Material for sequencing was naive CD8+ T cells from PBMCs. The genes are TRBV27 and TRBJ2-3; 11 bases align to TRBD2. The clonotype was recovered from a man aged 18-30 years in good health. Some clones in this sample may be carry-over from other donors' samples. CDR3 in amino acids: CASSSLRLAGLTDTQYF. The CDR3, as DNA: TGTGCCAGCAGTTCACTCCGACTAGCGGGGCTCACAGATACGCAGTATTTT.